This is a list of T cell receptor beta chains from one sample in a study of beta chain features in type 1 diabetes. Method: immunoSEQ multiplex PCR; TCRdb's copy keeps in-frame clones and lacks some. The table includes about 320,000 clones, 12% to 15% detected once. The sample was central memory CD4+ T cells from blood. These receptors were collected from a man aged 25-45 years in good health. Each CDR3 is given without its conserved first and last residue. Fields, in order: J gene, V gene, CDR3 protein.

j_gene: TRBJ2-2; v_gene: TRBV6-1; CDR3aa: ASFDGRVNTGELF
j_gene: TRBJ1-4; v_gene: TRBV7-2; CDR3aa: ASSQPGQGSKLF
j_gene: TRBJ2-3; v_gene: TRBV6-5; CDR3aa: ASRRDTTQY
j_gene: TRBJ2-1; v_gene: TRBV9; CDR3aa: ASSVSVSGRALNNEQF
j_gene: TRBJ1-3; v_gene: TRBV19; CDR3aa: ASSFRDALSGNTIY
j_gene: TRBJ2-1; v_gene: TRBV18; CDR3aa: ASSPGTSGRYNEQF
j_gene: TRBJ1-2; v_gene: TRBV11-2; CDR3aa: ASSGGKRDYGYT
j_gene: TRBJ1-2; v_gene: TRBV19; CDR3aa: ASSSEMRENYGYT
j_gene: TRBJ1-6; v_gene: TRBV6-6; CDR3aa: ASTRGTANSPLH
j_gene: TRBJ1-5; v_gene: TRBV6-1; CDR3aa: ASSESVSNQPQH
j_gene: TRBJ1-1; v_gene: TRBV11-3; CDR3aa: ASSLIGGTEAF
j_gene: TRBJ1-1; v_gene: TRBV18; CDR3aa: ASSPRDRDNTEAF
j_gene: TRBJ1-5; v_gene: TRBV6-5; CDR3aa: ASTLFSGQPQH
j_gene: TRBJ2-5; v_gene: TRBV18; CDR3aa: ASSPPTGPQETQY
j_gene: TRBJ1-2; v_gene: TRBV18; CDR3aa: ASSQGSDYGYT
j_gene: TRBJ1-2; v_gene: TRBV2; CDR3aa: ASRRTGGQYT
j_gene: TRBJ2-7; v_gene: TRBV4-3; CDR3aa: ASSQSRTNSYEQY
j_gene: TRBJ2-7; v_gene: TRBV7-8; CDR3aa: ASSLVAGTYEQY
j_gene: TRBJ2-7; v_gene: TRBV7-9; CDR3aa: ASSLGGAVYEQY
j_gene: TRBJ2-2; v_gene: TRBV10-3; CDR3aa: AISRDRTTGELF
j_gene: TRBJ2-1; v_gene: TRBV7-2; CDR3aa: ASSLGSKTEQF
j_gene: TRBJ1-1; v_gene: TRBV30; CDR3aa: AWSNSLFTEAF
j_gene: TRBJ2-1; v_gene: TRBV30; CDR3aa: AWSVGGSYNEQF
j_gene: TRBJ2-5; v_gene: TRBV7-2; CDR3aa: ASSERRGETQY
j_gene: TRBJ2-1; v_gene: TRBV5-6; CDR3aa: ASSLFGLRRNEQF
j_gene: TRBJ1-4; v_gene: TRBV6-1; CDR3aa: ASSVSGKGELF
j_gene: TRBJ2-3; v_gene: TRBV21-1; CDR3aa: ASSKAREGKSDTQY
j_gene: TRBJ2-2; v_gene: TRBV7-7; CDR3aa: ASSSGLAGVTGELF
j_gene: TRBJ2-5; v_gene: TRBV5-6; CDR3aa: ASSPFGTEETQY
j_gene: TRBJ2-3; v_gene: TRBV7-8; CDR3aa: ASSFRLAGGPDTQY